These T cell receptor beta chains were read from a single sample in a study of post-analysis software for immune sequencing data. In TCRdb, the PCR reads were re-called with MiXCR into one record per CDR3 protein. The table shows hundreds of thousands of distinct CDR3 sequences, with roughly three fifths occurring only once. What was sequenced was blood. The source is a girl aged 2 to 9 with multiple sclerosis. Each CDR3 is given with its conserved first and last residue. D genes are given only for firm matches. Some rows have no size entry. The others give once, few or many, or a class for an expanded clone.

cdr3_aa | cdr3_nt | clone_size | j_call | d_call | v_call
CSARAESGNYYEQYF | TGCAGTGCTAGAGCTGAGAGCGGGAATTACTACGAGCAGTACTTC | . | TRBJ2-7 | TRBD2 | TRBV20-1
CASSYSGRARLTNYGYTF | TGTGCCAGCAGTTACTCGGGCAGGGCGCGATTAACTAACTATGGCTACACCTTC | . | TRBJ1-2 | . | TRBV6-5
CASSQEGGATEAFF | TGCGCCAGCAGCCAAGAGGGGGGGGCCACTGAAGCTTTCTTT | . | TRBJ1-1 | . | TRBV4-3
CSARGGGAPNEQYF | TGCAGTGCTAGAGGCGGGGGGGCCCCCAATGAGCAGTACTTC | . | TRBJ2-7 | TRBD2 | TRBV20-1
CASRQGPAGGYTF | TGTGCCAGCAGACAGGGACCTGCGGGAGGCTACACCTTC | few | TRBJ1-2 | . | TRBV12-3/TRBV12-4
CASSPSSGAAFYGYTF | TGTGCCAGCAGTCCTTCGTCGGGGGCAGCTTTCTATGGCTACACCTTC | . | TRBJ1-2 | . | TRBV27
CASSQEGRYGDEQFF | TGTGCCAGCAGCCAAGAAGGCAGGTATGGGGATGAGCAGTTCTTC | few | TRBJ2-1 | . | TRBV4-2
CASSRGIQPKETQYF | TGTGCCAGCAGCCGGGGGATCCAACCGAAAGAGACCCAGTACTTC | . | TRBJ2-5 | . | TRBV9
CASSYGTGGYNEQFF | TGTGCCAGCAGTTACGGGACAGGGGGATACAATGAGCAGTTCTTC | . | TRBJ2-1 | TRBD1 | TRBV6-5
CSARDYEQFF | TGCAGTGCTAGAGACTATGAGCAGTTCTTC | once | TRBJ2-1 | . | TRBV20-1
CASSSTDGYTDTQYF | TGTGCCAGCAGCTCCACGGACGGATACACAGATACGCAGTATTTT | few | TRBJ2-3 | . | TRBV3-1
CAISESGLYEQYF | TGTGCCATCAGTGAGTCAGGCTTATACGAGCAGTACTTC | . | TRBJ2-7 | . | TRBV10-3
CSARALGTSVFTDTQYF | TGCAGTGCTAGAGCCCTCGGGACTAGCGTTTTCACAGATACGCAGTATTTT | . | TRBJ2-3 | TRBD2 | TRBV20-1
CASSPGLAGLGSYEQYF | TGCGCCAGCAGCCCCGGACTAGCGGGGCTGGGATCCTACGAGCAGTACTTC | . | TRBJ2-7 | TRBD2 | TRBV5-1
CASSVSELAGENEQFF | TGTGCCAGCAGCGTATCCGAGCTAGCGGGAGAGAATGAGCAGTTCTTC | . | TRBJ2-1 | TRBD2 | TRBV9
CSARGQGSGNTIYF | TGCAGTGCTAGGGGACAGGGCTCTGGAAACACCATATATTTT | . | TRBJ1-3 | TRBD1 | TRBV20-1
CASSRLLEHEQFF | TGTGCCAGCAGCCGCTTACTAGAACATGAGCAGTTCTTC | few | TRBJ2-1 | . | TRBV3-1
CASSFYTGGHPAKNIQYF | TGTGCCAGCAGCTTTTATACAGGGGGTCACCCAGCGAAAAACATTCAGTACTTC | . | TRBJ2-4 | TRBD1 | TRBV7-6
CACVNGGRRYGYTF | TGTGCCTGCGTTAATGGGGGACGGCGCTATGGCTACACCTTC | . | TRBJ1-2 | . | TRBV3-1
CSVGGGDEQYF | TGCAGCGTTGGAGGAGGAGACGAGCAGTACTTC | . | TRBJ2-7 | . | TRBV29-1